The entry below describes one T cell receptor beta chain. The target antigen is unknown. CD4+ T cells that had been cultured provided DNA sequenced with the Oncomine TCR Beta short-read assay. TCRdb independently ran MiXCR on the PCR reads; one entry per CDR3 protein. The sample holds roughly 4,400 distinct CDR3 sequences, 30% to 45% seen once. These data come from a study of vaccination and CD4 T cells after COVID-19. The germline V gene has CDR1 MRHNA and CDR2 SNTAGT. V lost 6 bases and J lost 4; bases outside the gene matches: 10. This CDR3 has 15 amino acids. Treatment described: approximately 9-day PBMC culture with coronavirus spike peptide pools or control peptides (ViraFEST assay). CD4+ T cells that came from the unexposed donor were collected before the COVID-19 pandemic (2011-2018). Probing of unexposed-donor CD4+ T cells with SARS-CoV-2 S/N and four cold-coronavirus spikes was done, cells permitting.

The gene calls are TRBV6-4 and TRBJ2-3; 7 nucleotides align to TRBD1. The sequencing input was CD4+ T cells from blood, cultured in vitro. The sequence was obtained from a human donor in good health. CDR3 nucleotide sequence: TGTGCCAGCAGCGCGACAGGGAGTGGGGCAGATACGCAGTATTTT. Translating gives CASSATGSGADTQYF.